This TCR beta chain was identified in a study of neurological immune-mediated disorders. The V gene's germline CDR1 is SGHKS and CDR2 YYEKEE (reference sequence). The germline V and J ends were trimmed by 2 bases and 0 bases, with 11 bases remaining between them. This CDR3 spans 15 amino acids. MiXCR, run by TCRdb on the 5' RACE reads, gives a single entry per CDR3 protein. The repertoire consists of some 60,000 distinct CDR3 sequences, with roughly 9.7% occurring once and the leading ten covering under 15%. Many counts were recorded for this clonotype. As to time point: longitudinal time-point 2. The chain links TRBV5-5 to TRBJ1-1; perhaps TRBD1 as D (6 bases). This TCR was recovered from a man aged 30-40 years in good health. The specimen was PBMCs. The CDR3 DNA follows: TGTGCCAGCAGCTTCCAGACAGGTTTGAACACTGAAGCTTTCTTT. Translated, it gives CASSFQTGLNTEAFF.